This T cell receptor (beta chain) came from a study of T-cell reconstitution after alpha-beta-depleted transplantation in children. This clonotype came up many times. Germline lookup yields CDR1 LGHNA and CDR2 YSLEER. V lost 4 bases and J 5 bases, leaving 17 bases between the germline ends. The CDR3 length is 15 residues. The TCRbeta library was prepared with unique molecular identifiers. TCRdb re-analysed the PCR reads in MiXCR, keeping a single row per CDR3 protein. Found here are over 100,000 distinct CDR3 sequences, about 8% of them singletons; the top ten hold approximately 16%. V gene TRBV4-3 combines with J gene TRBJ1-2; D remains unclear. Material: PBMCs, obtained before TCRalphabeta/CD19-depleted stem cell transplant. The receptor comes from a boy aged 2 to 10 with acute lymphoblastic leukemia, due to receive a stem cell transplant. For the CDR3, the DNA is TGCGCCAGCAGCCGGACGGAATTGAGGAATTATGGCTACACCTTC. It translates to CASSRTELRNYGYTF.